This entry lists 4 T cell receptor beta chains sequenced from one sample in a study of T-cell reconstitution after alpha-beta-depleted transplantation in children. Unique molecular identifiers tagged the TCRbeta library. Using its own MiXCR run on the PCR reads, TCRdb lists one record per CDR3 protein. The sample has about 120,000 distinct CDR3 sequences; 23% are singletons. The material was PBMCs, mostly from graft donor cells, obtained 180 days after TCRalphabeta/CD19-depleted stem cell transplant. All receptors come from a male patient aged 2-10 years who had a stem cell transplant for chronic granulomatous disease, so the T cells may come from the graft donor.

This clonotype showed up many times. V is TRBV12-3 or TRBV12-4 and J is TRBJ2-1; no firm D call. V lost 1 base and J lost 9, with 13 bases in between. The CDR3 contains 14 residues. The CDR3 protein is CASSLGFASIEQFF. The CDR3 region has the DNA TGTGCCAGCAGTTTAGGGTTCGCTTCCATTGAGCAGTTCTTC.

The table lists this clonotype with many counts. The genes are TRBV29-1 and TRBJ2-7, with 13 bases fitting TRBD2. The germline V gene has CDR1 SQVTM and CDR2 ANQGSEA. The CDR3 is made up of 13 amino acids. J gave up 3 bases and V 7 bases, and 3 bases lay outside the gene matches. The CDR3: CSARLAGGYEQYF. The CDR3 DNA reads as TGCAGCGCCCGACTAGCGGGAGGCTACGAGCAGTACTTC.

The rearrangement uses TRBV12-3 or TRBV12-4 and TRBJ1-1; TRBD1 agrees at 10 bases. The CDR3 extends over 16 amino acids. V trimming: 6 bases; J trimming: 4 bases; junction bases outside the gene matches: 11. This CDR3 is CASRNRDRGGSTEAFF. Here the CDR3 DNA reads TGTGCCAGCAGAAACCGGGACAGGGGTGGAAGCACTGAAGCTTTCTTT.

V usage is TRBV28 and J usage is TRBJ2-3; 12 nucleotides align to TRBD2. V shed 6 bases and J 7 bases; nucleotides not matched to a gene: 8. Germline V gene lookup returns CDR1 MDHEN and CDR2 SYDVKM. This CDR3 has 15 residues. CDR3 region: CASSPSGRALNTQYF. CDR3 bases: TGTGCCAGCAGCCCTAGCGGGAGGGCCTTGAATACGCAGTATTTT.